Included here is one T cell receptor (beta chain) sequence, with context. Its antigen is currently unknown. The CDR3 is 15 amino acids. Germline CDR1 and CDR2: SGHRS and YFSETQ. V lost 0 bases to trimming and J lost 0 bases, with 9 bases between them. This specimen comes from a study of cytomegalovirus exposure and HLA in healthy donors. Overall study: Findings of an earlier analysis included roughly 110 million unique TCR beta sequences from 180 million or so T cells. Points from the study as a whole: A later analysis, which compared TCR beta chains of equal frequency, found the HLA-associated ones more clonally expanded.

PCR involved 60 Vbeta and 13 Jbeta primers. Original data processing: A later analysis tallied approximately 78 million unique TCR beta chains, 8.5 million to 11 million of them shared. Only in-frame clones appear in the TCRdb table, and some are missing; sequencing was by immunoSEQ multiplex PCR. Clonal size and the V and J genes are those of that table, whereas D and trimming came from the DNA. This table has about 98,000 clones, 81% appearing once. The source material was PBMCs. This receptor was identified in a man aged 40-55 years in good health and CMV-seronegative. The chain has TRBV5-1 and TRBJ1-1; D may be TRBD1 (5 bases). CDR3 DNA sequence: TGCGCCAGCAGCTTGGCTCAGGGCATGAACACTGAAGCTTTCTTT. This sequence encodes CASSLAQGMNTEAFF.